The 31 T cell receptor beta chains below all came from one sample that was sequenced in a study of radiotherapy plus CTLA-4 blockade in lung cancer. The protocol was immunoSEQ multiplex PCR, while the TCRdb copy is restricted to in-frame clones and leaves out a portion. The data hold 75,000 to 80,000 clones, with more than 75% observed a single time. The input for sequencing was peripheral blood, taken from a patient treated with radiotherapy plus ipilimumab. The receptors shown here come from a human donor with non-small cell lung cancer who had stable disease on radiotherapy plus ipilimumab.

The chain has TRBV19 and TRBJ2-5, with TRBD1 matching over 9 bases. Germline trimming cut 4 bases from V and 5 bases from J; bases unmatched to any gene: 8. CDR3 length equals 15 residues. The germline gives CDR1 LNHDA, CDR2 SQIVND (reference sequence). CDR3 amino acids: CASSTTGTGSETQYF. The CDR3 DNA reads TGTGCCAGTAGTACGACTGGGACAGGGTCTGAGACCCAGTACTTC.

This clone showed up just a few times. In DNA, the CDR3 is TGTGCCAGCAGTTACGCCGGCGAGCAGTACTTC. It is translated as CASSYAGEQYF. V usage is TRBV6-6 and J usage is TRBJ2-7; D ambiguous. The CDR3 loop spans 11 amino acids. Germline V gene data show CDR1 as MNHNY and CDR2 as SVGAGI (reference sequence). Trimming took 2 bases from V and 6 from J, leaving 5 bases between them.

CDR3 DNA: TGTGCCAGCAGTGATCAAGGGAATAATTCACCCCTCCACTTT. The encoded protein is CASSDQGNNSPLHF. The chain couples TRBV6-4 to TRBJ1-6, with D unresolved. V dropped 3 bases and J dropped 5 bases, with 8 bases sitting between them. The CDR3 runs 14 residues. CDR1 and CDR2 from the germline V gene are MRHNA and SNTAGT.

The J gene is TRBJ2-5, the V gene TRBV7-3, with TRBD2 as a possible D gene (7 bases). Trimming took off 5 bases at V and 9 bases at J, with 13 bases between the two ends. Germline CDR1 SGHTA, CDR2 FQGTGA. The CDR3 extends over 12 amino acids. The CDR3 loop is CASSPMGGPQYF. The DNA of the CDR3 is TGTGCCAGCAGCCCGATGGGGGGGCCCCAGTACTTC.

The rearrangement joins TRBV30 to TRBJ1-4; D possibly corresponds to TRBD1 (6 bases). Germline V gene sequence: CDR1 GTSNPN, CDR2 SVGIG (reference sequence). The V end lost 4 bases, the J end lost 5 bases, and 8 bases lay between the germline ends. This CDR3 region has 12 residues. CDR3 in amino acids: CAWTGENEKLFF. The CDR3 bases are TGTGCCTGGACAGGGGAAAATGAAAAACTGTTTTTT.

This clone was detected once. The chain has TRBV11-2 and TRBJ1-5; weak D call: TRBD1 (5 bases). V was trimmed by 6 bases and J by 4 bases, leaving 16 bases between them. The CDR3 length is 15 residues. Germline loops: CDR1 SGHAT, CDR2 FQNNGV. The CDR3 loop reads CASSAGTVTNQPQHF. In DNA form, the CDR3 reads TGTGCCAGCAGTGCAGGGACGGTCACTAATCAGCCCCAGCATTTT.

The CDR3: CASRGGIDEQFF. The CDR3 DNA sequence: TGTGCCTCCAGGGGGGGGATCGATGAGCAGTTCTTC. V is TRBV2 and J is TRBJ2-1; the D gene could be TRBD1 or TRBD2 (7 bases each). The CDR3 totals 12 residues. V was pared by 11 bases and J by 8 bases, with 16 bases between. CDR1 SNHLY and CDR2 FYNNEI come from the germline V gene.

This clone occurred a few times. The CDR3: CASRPGQGRSGYTF. The CDR3 DNA reads as TGTGCCAGCAGACCGGGACAGGGGAGGTCTGGCTACACCTTC. The genes are TRBV6-1 and TRBJ1-2, with TRBD1 matching over 10 bases. The CDR3 contains 14 residues. Germline V gene data show CDR1 as MNHNS and CDR2 as SASEGT. Losses at the gene ends were 6 bases for V and 7 bases for J; bases not matched to a gene: 8.

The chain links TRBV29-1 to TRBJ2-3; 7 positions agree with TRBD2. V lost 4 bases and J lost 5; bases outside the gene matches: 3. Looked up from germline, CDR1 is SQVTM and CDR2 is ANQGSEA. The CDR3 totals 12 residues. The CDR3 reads CSVGLAGDTQYF. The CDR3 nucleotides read TGCAGCGTTGGACTAGCAGGAGATACGCAGTATTTT.

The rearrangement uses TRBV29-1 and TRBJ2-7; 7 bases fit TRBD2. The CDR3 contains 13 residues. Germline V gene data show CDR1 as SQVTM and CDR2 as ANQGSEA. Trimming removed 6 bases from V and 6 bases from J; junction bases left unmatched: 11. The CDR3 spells CSVYSGRELEQYF. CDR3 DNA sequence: TGCAGCGTATATTCTGGGCGGGAGCTCGAGCAGTACTTC.

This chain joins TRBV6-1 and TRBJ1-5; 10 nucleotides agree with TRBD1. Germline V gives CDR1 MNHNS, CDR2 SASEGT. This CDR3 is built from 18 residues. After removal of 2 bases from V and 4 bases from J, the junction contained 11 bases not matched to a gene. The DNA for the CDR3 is TGTGCCAGCAGTGAAAGGGGGGGGACAGGGGCATCGAATCAGCCCCAGCATTTT. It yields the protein CASSERGGTGASNQPQHF.

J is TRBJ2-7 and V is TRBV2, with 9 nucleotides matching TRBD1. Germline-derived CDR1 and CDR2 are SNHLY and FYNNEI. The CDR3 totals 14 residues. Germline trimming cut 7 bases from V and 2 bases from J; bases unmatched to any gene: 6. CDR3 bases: TGTGCCAGCACTTCCGGGACAGGGCCCTACGAGCAGTACTTC. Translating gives CASTSGTGPYEQYF.

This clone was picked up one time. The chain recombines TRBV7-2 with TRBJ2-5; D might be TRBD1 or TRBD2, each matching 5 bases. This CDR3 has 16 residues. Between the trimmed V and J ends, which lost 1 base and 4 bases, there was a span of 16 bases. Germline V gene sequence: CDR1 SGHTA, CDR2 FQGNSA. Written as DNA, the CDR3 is TGTGCCAGCAGCTTAGGCCCCGGGACGCCCAGAGAGACCCAGTACTTC. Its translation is CASSLGPGTPRETQYF.

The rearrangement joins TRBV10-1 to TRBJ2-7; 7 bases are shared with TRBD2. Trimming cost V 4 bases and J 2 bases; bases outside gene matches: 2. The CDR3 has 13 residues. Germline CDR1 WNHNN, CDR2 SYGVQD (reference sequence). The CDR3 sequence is CASSATSTYEQYF. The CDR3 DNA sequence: TGCGCCAGCAGTGCGACTAGCACCTACGAGCAGTACTTC.

CDR3 amino acids: CASVTRTGVQPQHF. The DNA for the CDR3 is TGTGCCAGCGTCACTAGGACAGGGGTGCAGCCCCAGCATTTT. The V and J genes are TRBV6-1 and TRBJ1-5; 9 bases match TRBD1. The germline V gene encodes CDR1 MNHNS and CDR2 SASEGT. The CDR3 has 14 residues. The J segment lost 7 bases and the V segment lost 8 bases, leaving 9 bases of the junction unmatched.

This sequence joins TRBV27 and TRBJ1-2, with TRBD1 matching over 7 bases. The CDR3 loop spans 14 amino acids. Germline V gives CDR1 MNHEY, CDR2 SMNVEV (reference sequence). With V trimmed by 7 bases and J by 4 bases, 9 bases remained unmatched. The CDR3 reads CASKTETGPYGYTF. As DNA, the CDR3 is TGTGCCAGCAAAACCGAGACAGGGCCCTATGGCTACACCTTC.

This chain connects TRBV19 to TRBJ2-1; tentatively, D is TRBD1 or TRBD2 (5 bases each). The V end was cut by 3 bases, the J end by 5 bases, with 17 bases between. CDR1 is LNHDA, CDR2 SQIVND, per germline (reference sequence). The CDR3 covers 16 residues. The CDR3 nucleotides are TGTGCCAGTAGTATTCCCTATGGGACGGGAAACAATGAGCAGTTCTTC. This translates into CASSIPYGTGNNEQFF.

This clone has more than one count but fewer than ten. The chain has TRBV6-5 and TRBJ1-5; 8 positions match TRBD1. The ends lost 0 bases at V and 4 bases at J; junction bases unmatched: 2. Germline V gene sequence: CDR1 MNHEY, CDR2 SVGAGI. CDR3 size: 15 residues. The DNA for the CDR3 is TGTGCCAGCAGTTACTCCAGGACAGGGAATCAGCCCCAGCATTTT. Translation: CASSYSRTGNQPQHF.

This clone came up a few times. The CDR3 nucleotides are TGTGCCAGCAGTGTGGGCTCCCCAAGAACTGAAGCTTTCTTT. Its protein is CASSVGSPRTEAFF. V gene TRBV2 combines with J gene TRBJ1-1; unclear D gene. Trimming took 4 bases from V and 5 from J, leaving 14 bases between them. Germline CDR1 is SNHLY and CDR2 is FYNNEI. The CDR3 runs to 14 residues.

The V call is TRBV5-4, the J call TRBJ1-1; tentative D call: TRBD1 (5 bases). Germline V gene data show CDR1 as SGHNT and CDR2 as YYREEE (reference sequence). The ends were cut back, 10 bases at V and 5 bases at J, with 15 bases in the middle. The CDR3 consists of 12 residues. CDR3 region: CASSSGRTEAFF. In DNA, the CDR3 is TGTGCCTCTTCCTCAGGGAGGACTGAAGCTTTCTTT.

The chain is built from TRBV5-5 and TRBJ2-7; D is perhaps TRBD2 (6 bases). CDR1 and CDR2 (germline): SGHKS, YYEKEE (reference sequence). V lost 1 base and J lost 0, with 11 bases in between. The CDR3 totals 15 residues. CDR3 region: CASSLSRGLSYEQYF. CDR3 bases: TGTGCCAGCAGCTTGTCGCGGGGCCTCTCCTACGAGCAGTACTTC.

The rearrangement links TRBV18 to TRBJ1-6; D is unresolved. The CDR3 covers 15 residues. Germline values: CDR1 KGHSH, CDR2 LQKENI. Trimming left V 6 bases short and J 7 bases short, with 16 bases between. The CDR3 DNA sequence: TGTGCCAGCTCCTCCGAGGGAACCCGCAATTCACCCCTCCACTTT. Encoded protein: CASSSEGTRNSPLHF.

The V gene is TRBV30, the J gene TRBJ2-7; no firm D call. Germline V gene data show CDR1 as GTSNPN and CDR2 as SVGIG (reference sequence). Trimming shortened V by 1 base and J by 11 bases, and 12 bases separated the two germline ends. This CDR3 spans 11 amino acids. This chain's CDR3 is CAWSAGLWKYF. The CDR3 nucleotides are TGTGCCTGGAGTGCCGGCCTCTGGAAGTACTTC.

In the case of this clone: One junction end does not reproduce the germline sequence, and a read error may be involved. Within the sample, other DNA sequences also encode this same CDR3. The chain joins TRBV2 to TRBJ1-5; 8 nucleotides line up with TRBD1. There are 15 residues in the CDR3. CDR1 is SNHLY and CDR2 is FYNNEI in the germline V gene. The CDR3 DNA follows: TGTGCCAGCAGTGACGACAGGGGAGGCAATCAGCCCCAGCACTTT. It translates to CASSDDRGGNQPQHF.

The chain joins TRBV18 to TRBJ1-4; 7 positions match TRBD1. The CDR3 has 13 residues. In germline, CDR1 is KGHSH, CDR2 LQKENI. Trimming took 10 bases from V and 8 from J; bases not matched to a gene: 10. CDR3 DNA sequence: TGTGCCACCAAGGGGGCAGGGGCCGAAAAACTGTTTTTT. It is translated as CATKGAGAEKLFF.

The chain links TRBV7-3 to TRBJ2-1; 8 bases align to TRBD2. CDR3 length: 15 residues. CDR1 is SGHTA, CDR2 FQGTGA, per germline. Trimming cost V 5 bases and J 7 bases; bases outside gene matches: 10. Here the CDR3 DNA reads TGTGCCAGCAGCCCTCCGAAGCGGGGGCTAAATGAGCAGTTCTTC. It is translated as CASSPPKRGLNEQFF. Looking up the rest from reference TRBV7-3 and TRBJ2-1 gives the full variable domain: GAGVSQTPSNKVTEKGKYVELRCDPISGHTALYWYRQSLGQGPEFLIYFQGTGAADDSGLPNDRFFAVRPEGSVSTLKIQRTERGDSAVYLCASSPPKRGLNEQFFGPGTRLTVL.

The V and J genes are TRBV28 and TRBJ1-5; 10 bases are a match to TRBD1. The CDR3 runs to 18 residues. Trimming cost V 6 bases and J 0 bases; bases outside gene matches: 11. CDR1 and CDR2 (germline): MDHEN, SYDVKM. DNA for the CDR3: TGTGCCAGCAGACGAACCGGGACAGGGGCTTATAGCAATCAGCCCCAGCATTTT. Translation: CASRRTGTGAYSNQPQHF. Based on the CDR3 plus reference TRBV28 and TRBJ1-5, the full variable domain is DVKVTQSSRYLVKRTGEKVFLECVQDMDHENMFWYRQDPGLGLRLIYFSYDVKMKEKGDIPEGYSVSREKKERFSLILESASTNQTSMYLCASRRTGTGAYSNQPQHFGDGTRLSIL.

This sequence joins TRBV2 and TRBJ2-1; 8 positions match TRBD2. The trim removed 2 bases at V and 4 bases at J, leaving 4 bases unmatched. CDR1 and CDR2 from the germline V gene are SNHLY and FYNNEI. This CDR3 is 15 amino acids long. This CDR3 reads CASSESSGSYNEQFF. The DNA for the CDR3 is TGTGCCAGCAGTGAATCTAGCGGGTCTTACAATGAGCAGTTCTTC.

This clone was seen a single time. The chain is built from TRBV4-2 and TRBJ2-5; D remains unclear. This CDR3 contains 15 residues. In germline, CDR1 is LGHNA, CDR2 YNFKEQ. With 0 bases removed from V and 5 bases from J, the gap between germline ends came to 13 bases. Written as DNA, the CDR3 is TGTGCCAGCAGCCAAGAGACCCTGAGTAGGGAGACCCAGTACTTC. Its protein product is CASSQETLSRETQYF.

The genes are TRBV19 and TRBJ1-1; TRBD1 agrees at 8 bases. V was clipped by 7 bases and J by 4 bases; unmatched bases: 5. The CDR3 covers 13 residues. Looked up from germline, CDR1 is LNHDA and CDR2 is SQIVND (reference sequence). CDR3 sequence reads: CASTTGGGTEAFF. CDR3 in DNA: TGTGCCAGTACTACAGGGGGAGGCACTGAAGCTTTCTTT.

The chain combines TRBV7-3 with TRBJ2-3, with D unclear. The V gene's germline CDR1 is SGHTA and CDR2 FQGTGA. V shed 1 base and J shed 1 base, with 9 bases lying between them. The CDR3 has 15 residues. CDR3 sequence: CASSLSPGRTDTQYF. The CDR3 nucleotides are TGTGCCAGCAGCTTAAGTCCCGGTCGCACAGATACGCAGTATTTT.